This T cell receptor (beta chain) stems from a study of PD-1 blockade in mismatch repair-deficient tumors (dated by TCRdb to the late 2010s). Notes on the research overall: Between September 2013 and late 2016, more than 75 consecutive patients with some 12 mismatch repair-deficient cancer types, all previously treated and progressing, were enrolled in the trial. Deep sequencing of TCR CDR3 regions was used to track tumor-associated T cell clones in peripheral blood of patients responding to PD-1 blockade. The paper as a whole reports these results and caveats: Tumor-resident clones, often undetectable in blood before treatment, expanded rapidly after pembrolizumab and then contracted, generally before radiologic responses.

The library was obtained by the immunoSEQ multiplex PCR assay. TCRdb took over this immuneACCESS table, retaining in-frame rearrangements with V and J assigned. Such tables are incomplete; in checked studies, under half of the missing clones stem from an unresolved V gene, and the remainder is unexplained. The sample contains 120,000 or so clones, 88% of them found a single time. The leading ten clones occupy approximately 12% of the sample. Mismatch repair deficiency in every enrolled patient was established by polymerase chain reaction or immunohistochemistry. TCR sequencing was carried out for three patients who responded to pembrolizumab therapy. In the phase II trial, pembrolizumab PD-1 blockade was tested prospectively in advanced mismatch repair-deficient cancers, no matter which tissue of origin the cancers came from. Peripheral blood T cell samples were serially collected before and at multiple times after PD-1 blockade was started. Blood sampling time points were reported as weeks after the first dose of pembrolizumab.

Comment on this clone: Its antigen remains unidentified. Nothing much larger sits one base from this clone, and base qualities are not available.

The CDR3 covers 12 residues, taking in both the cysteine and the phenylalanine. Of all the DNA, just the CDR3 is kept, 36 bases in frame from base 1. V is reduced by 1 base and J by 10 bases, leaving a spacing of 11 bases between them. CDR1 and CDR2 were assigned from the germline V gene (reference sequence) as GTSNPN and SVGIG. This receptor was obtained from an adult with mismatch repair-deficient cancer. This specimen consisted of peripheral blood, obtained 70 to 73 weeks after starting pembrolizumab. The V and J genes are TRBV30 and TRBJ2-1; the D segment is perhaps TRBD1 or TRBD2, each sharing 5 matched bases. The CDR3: CAWSGGRREQFF. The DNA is TGTGCCTGGAGTGGGGGACGTAGGGAGCAGTTCTTC. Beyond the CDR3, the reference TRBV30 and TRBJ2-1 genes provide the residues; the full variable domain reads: SQTIHQWPATLVQPVGSPLSLECTVEGTSNPNLYWYRQAAGRGLQLLFYSVGIGQISSEVPQNLSASRPQDRQFILSSKKLLLSDSGFYLCAWSGGRREQFFGPGTRLTVL.